This T cell receptor beta chain was documented in a study of blood T cell repertoires in COVID-19. Study overall: The United States, Italy and Spain supplied acute and convalescent COVID-19 samples.

Source study methods: Amplification with reference gene primers provided the estimates of nucleated cell counts. Repertoires were generated with immunoSEQ multiplex PCR, while TCRdb's copy carries only in-frame clones and drops some. V and J calls plus clone size are reproduced from that table; the DNA served to infer D and trimming. Counted here are roughly 90,000 clones, 75% to 90% occurring once; the ten biggest clones make up under 35%. The CDR3 extends over 12 amino acids. Trimming left V 2 bases short and J 11 bases short, with 12 bases between. CDR1 is SGHTA and CDR2 is FQGNSA in the germline V gene.

The specimen was peripheral blood. The chain couples TRBV7-2 to TRBJ1-1; D is ambiguous. The sequence was collected from a woman of 80 years or more with active or convalescent COVID-19. CDR3 sequence reads: CASSLSGYGAFF. DNA for the CDR3: TGTGCCAGCAGCTTATCCGGCTACGGGGCTTTCTTT.